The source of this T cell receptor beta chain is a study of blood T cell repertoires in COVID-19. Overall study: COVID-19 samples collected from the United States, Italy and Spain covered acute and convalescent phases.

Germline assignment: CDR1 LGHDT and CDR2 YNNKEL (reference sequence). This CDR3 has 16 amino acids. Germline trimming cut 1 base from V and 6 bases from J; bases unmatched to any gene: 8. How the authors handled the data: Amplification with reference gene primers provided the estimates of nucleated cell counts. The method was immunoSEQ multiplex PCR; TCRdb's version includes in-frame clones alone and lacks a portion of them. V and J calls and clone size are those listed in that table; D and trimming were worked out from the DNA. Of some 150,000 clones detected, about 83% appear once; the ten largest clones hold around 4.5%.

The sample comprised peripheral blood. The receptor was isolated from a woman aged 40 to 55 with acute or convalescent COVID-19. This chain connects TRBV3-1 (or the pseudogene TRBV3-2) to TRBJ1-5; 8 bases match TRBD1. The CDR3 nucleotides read TGTGCCAGCAGCCAAGGAGGTCAGGGGGCCGGTCAGCCCCAGCATTTT. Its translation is CASSQGGQGAGQPQHF.